A selection of T cell receptor beta chains follows, all from one sample in a study of a mutant IDH1 vaccine in newly diagnosed glioma. Sequencing was performed with immunoSEQ multiplex PCR; in TCRdb, only in-frame clones are kept and a portion is missing. In the table there are more than 25,000 clones, roughly 80% of which are singletons. The antigens of these receptors remain unknown. The sequences come from PBMCs, collected from a glioma patient whose treatment included an IDH1 peptide vaccine. All receptors come from a man aged 40-49 years with glioma. Some clones in this sample may be carry-over from other donors' samples. Both conserved end residues are part of each CDR3. Each record gives: V gene, J gene, D gene, clone size, CDR3 protein, CDR3 DNA. D genes are given only for firm matches. Clone size appears in some rows only: once, few, many, or a class for an expanded clone.

V: TRBV7-2
J: TRBJ2-5
D: -
size: -
CDR3: CASSSGATLQETQYF
DNA: TGTGCCAGCAGCTCCGGGGCGACCCTCCAAGAGACCCAGTACTTC

V: TRBV5-4
J: TRBJ1-2
D: TRBD1
size: -
CDR3: CASSLTGVDGYTF
DNA: TGTGCCAGCAGCCTGACAGGGGTGGATGGCTACACCTTC

V: TRBV21-1
J: TRBJ1-2
D: -
size: -
CDR3: CASSKRYGYTF
DNA: TGTGCCAGCAGCAAACGGTATGGCTACACCTTC

V: TRBV7-2
J: TRBJ1-2
D: -
size: -
CDR3: CASSLVSSGTSDGYTF
DNA: TGTGCCAGCAGCTTAGTTAGTTCAGGGACCTCTGATGGCTACACCTTC

V: TRBV7-2
J: TRBJ2-5
D: -
size: -
CDR3: CASSLAPPGAGETQYF
DNA: TGTGCCAGCAGCTTAGCCCCGCCCGGTGCCGGGGAGACCCAGTACTTC

V: TRBV4-1
J: TRBJ1-1
D: TRBD1
size: -
CDR3: CASSQGSPGQTRSNTEAFF
DNA: TGCGCCAGCAGCCAAGGTTCACCGGGACAGACTCGCTCGAACACTGAAGCTTTCTTT

V: TRBV18
J: TRBJ1-1
D: TRBD1
size: -
CDR3: CASSQDRRGLGAFF
DNA: TGTGCCAGCTCGCAGGACAGGAGGGGTTTAGGAGCTTTCTTT

V: TRBV29-1
J: TRBJ1-5
D: -
size: -
CDR3: CSVVGVGNQPQHF
DNA: TGCAGCGTTGTAGGGGTAGGCAATCAGCCCCAGCATTTT

V: TRBV18
J: TRBJ2-6
D: TRBD1
size: -
CDR3: CASSLGQGSAGANVLTF
DNA: TGTGCCAGCTCACTAGGACAGGGAAGCGCTGGGGCCAACGTCCTGACTTTC

V: TRBV7-9
J: TRBJ2-1
D: -
size: -
CDR3: CASSFPNEQFF
DNA: TGTGCCAGCAGCTTCCCCAATGAGCAGTTCTTC

V: TRBV7-2
J: TRBJ2-7
D: TRBD2
size: once
CDR3: CASSLVVSGSYEQYF
DNA: TGTGCCAGCAGCTTAGTCGTTAGCGGGAGTTACGAGCAGTACTTC

V: TRBV19
J: TRBJ2-7
D: -
size: -
CDR3: CASKNRLGEQYF
DNA: TGTGCCAGTAAGAATAGGTTGGGGGAGCAGTACTTC

V: TRBV5-6
J: TRBJ2-1
D: -
size: -
CDR3: CASSLPRTLRFEQFF
DNA: TGTGCCAGCAGCTTACCCCGGACCCTCCGCTTCGAGCAGTTCTTC

V: TRBV28
J: TRBJ1-5
D: -
size: -
CDR3: CASSLLDRRYNQPQHF
DNA: TGTGCCAGCAGTTTATTGGACAGACGCTACAATCAGCCCCAGCATTTT

V: TRBV4-2
J: TRBJ2-3
D: -
size: -
CDR3: CASSQDGPYSTDTQYF
DNA: TGTGCCAGCAGCCAAGATGGTCCCTATAGCACAGATACGCAGTATTTT

V: TRBV19
J: TRBJ1-5
D: -
size: -
CDR3: CASSIDREVNSNQPQHF
DNA: TGTGCCAGTAGTATAGACAGGGAGGTTAATAGCAATCAGCCCCAGCATTTT

V: TRBV9
J: TRBJ2-3
D: TRBD1
size: -
CDR3: CASSATHGQGTDTQYF
DNA: TGTGCCAGCAGCGCCACGCACGGACAGGGGACAGATACGCAGTATTTT

V: TRBV2
J: TRBJ1-1
D: -
size: few
CDR3: CASGSGSQWSEAFF
DNA: TGTGCCAGCGGATCGGGATCACAGTGGTCTGAAGCTTTCTTT

V: TRBV10-3
J: TRBJ2-5
D: -
size: -
CDR3: CAISVGAAETQYF
DNA: TGTGCCATCAGTGTGGGGGCGGCAGAGACCCAGTACTTC

V: TRBV7-2
J: TRBJ2-7
D: -
size: -
CDR3: CASSLGRASYEQYF
DNA: TGTGCCAGCAGCTTAGGTAGGGCATCCTACGAGCAGTACTTC

V: TRBV11-1
J: TRBJ1-6
D: -
size: -
CDR3: CASSYSQGSLHF
DNA: TGTGCCAGCAGCTATTCACAGGGTTCCCTCCACTTT

V: TRBV30
J: TRBJ2-3
D: TRBD2
size: -
CDR3: CAWRGLAATDTQYF
DNA: TGTGCCTGGCGGGGACTAGCGGCCACAGATACGCAGTATTTT

V: TRBV4-1
J: TRBJ1-5
D: -
size: -
CDR3: CASSQDMVDNQPQHF
DNA: TGCGCCAGCAGCCAAGATATGGTAGATAATCAGCCCCAGCATTTT

V: TRBV18
J: TRBJ1-1
D: -
size: -
CDR3: CASSPPGRGVTEAFF
DNA: TGTGCCAGCTCACCACCGGGGCGCGGGGTCACTGAAGCTTTCTTT

V: TRBV6-6
J: TRBJ1-1
D: -
size: -
CDR3: CASSTTVNTEAFF
DNA: TGTGCCAGCAGCACGACAGTGAACACTGAAGCTTTCTTT

V: TRBV27
J: TRBJ2-1
D: TRBD1
size: -
CDR3: CASSSRGLYEQFF
DNA: TGTGCCAGCAGTTCCAGGGGGCTTTATGAGCAGTTCTTC

V: TRBV4-3
J: TRBJ1-1
D: -
size: -
CDR3: CASSQGRGMEDTEAFF
DNA: TGCGCCAGCAGCCAAGGACGGGGGATGGAGGACACTGAAGCTTTCTTT

V: TRBV7-9
J: TRBJ1-4
D: -
size: -
CDR3: CASSPKGLGGNEKLFF
DNA: TGTGCCAGCAGCCCCAAGGGGCTAGGGGGTAATGAAAAACTGTTTTTT

V: TRBV5-1
J: TRBJ1-1
D: -
size: -
CDR3: CASSSGSAEAFF
DNA: TGCGCCAGCAGCTCGGGTTCTGCTGAAGCTTTCTTT

V: TRBV6-1
J: TRBJ2-5
D: TRBD2
size: -
CDR3: CASSELAGGQETQYF
DNA: TGTGCCAGCAGTGAACTAGCGGGGGGCCAAGAGACCCAGTACTTC

V: TRBV29-1
J: TRBJ2-3
D: -
size: -
CDR3: CSVYLATDTQYF
DNA: TGCAGCGTGTACCTCGCGACAGATACGCAGTATTTT

V: TRBV18
J: TRBJ1-4
D: -
size: -
CDR3: CASSPPGLSNEKLFF
DNA: TGTGCCAGCTCACCACCTGGGCTGTCTAATGAAAAACTGTTTTTT

V: TRBV4-3
J: TRBJ1-2
D: TRBD1
size: once
CDR3: CASSQDTRQGANGYTF
DNA: TGCGCCAGCAGCCAAGATACCCGCCAGGGGGCAAATGGCTACACCTTC

V: TRBV7-9
J: TRBJ2-7
D: -
size: -
CDR3: CASSFPVGGGTYEQYF
DNA: TGTGCCAGCAGCTTCCCAGTTGGAGGGGGCACCTACGAGCAGTACTTC

V: TRBV5-4
J: TRBJ2-5
D: -
size: -
CDR3: CASSWGAPGGVGKTQYF
DNA: TGTGCCAGCAGCTGGGGGGCTCCGGGGGGCGTCGGAAAGACCCAGTACTTC

V: TRBV10-3
J: TRBJ2-3
D: TRBD2
size: -
CDR3: CAISGVGTSGGAGDTQYF
DNA: TGTGCCATCAGTGGGGTCGGGACTAGCGGGGGGGCTGGAGATACGCAGTATTTT